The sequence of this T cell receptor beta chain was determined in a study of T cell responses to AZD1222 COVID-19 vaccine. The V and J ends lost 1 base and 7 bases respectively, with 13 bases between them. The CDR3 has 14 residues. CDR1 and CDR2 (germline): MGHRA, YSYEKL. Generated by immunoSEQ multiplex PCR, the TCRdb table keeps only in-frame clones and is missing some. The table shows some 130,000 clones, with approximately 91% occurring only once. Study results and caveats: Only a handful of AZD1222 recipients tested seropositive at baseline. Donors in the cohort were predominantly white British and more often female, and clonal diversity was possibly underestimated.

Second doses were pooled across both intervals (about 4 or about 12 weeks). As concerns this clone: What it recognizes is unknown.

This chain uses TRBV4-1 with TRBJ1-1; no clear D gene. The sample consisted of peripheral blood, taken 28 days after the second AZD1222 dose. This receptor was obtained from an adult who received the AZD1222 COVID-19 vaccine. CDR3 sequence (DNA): TGCGCCAGCAGCCAAGTAGGGCAGGCCGGTGAAGCTTTCTTT. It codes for CASSQVGQAGEAFF.